What follows are 32 T cell receptor beta chains derived from one specimen sequenced in a study of spatial heterogeneity in lung cancer. Each CDR3 protein is one row after TCRdb ran MiXCR on the 5' RACE reads. The table records tens of thousands of distinct CDR3 sequences, 6.5% to 8% of them present only once. As for time point: sample taken at primary tumor resection. The material sequenced was PBMCs, taken at surgery. The receptors were sampled from a male donor with early-stage non-small cell lung cancer.

V is TRBV12-3 or TRBV12-4 and J is TRBJ2-5, with D hard to call. The V gene lost 0 bases and the J gene lost 6 bases, with 14 bases spanning the gap. The CDR3 is 15 residues long. CDR3 nucleotide sequence: TGTGCCAGCAGTTTAGCGGTTGGCGGCTCACAGACCCAGTACTTC. Protein sequence: CASSLAVGGSQTQYF.

In its sample, this clonotype was seen many times. The chain couples TRBV29-1 to TRBJ2-7; 9 bases match TRBD1. V trimming: 4 bases; J trimming: 6 bases; junction bases outside the gene matches: 7. Germline-derived CDR1 and CDR2 are SQVTM and ANQGSEA. The CDR3 contains 13 residues. CDR3 sequence: CSVGRDRVSEQYF. CDR3 nucleotides: TGCAGCGTTGGCCGGGACAGGGTGTCCGAGCAGTACTTC.

This clonotype was detected ten times or more. V and J are TRBV7-9 and TRBJ2-3; D remains unclear. Trimming took off 2 bases at V and 4 bases at J, with 4 bases between the two ends. The CDR3 is 12 amino acids. Germline CDR1 and CDR2: SEHNR and FQNEAQ (reference sequence). CDR3 protein: CASSLIADTQYF. CDR3 DNA: TGTGCCAGCAGCTTAATAGCAGATACGCAGTATTTT.

The chain is built from TRBV10-3 and TRBJ1-2; 9 bases align to TRBD1. CDR3 length equals 12 residues. Germline CDR1 ENHRY, CDR2 SYGVKD. V was pared by 8 bases and J by 7 bases, with 5 bases of the junction left unmatched. The CDR3 loop reads CAIRTGDGGYTF. The CDR3 coding sequence is TGTGCCATCCGGACAGGGGACGGTGGCTACACCTTC.

This clonotype was observed a few times. This chain uses TRBV7-2 with TRBJ2-1; 9 positions match TRBD2. The J segment lost 1 base and the V segment lost 5 bases, leaving 3 bases of the junction unmatched. Germline V gene lookup returns CDR1 SGHTA and CDR2 FQGNSA. The CDR3 extends over 15 amino acids. The CDR3 reads CASSPLAGSYNEQFF. The CDR3 nucleotides are TGTGCCAGCAGCCCTCTAGCGGGGTCCTACAATGAGCAGTTCTTC.

The genes are TRBV7-8 and TRBJ2-1; perhaps D is TRBD1 or TRBD2 (6 bases each). The germline CDR1 and CDR2 sequences are SGHVS and FQNEAQ. The CDR3 has 16 residues. V lost 1 base and J lost 5, with 15 bases in between. This CDR3 reads CASSLGGAAKNNEQFF. The CDR3 nucleotides read TGTGCCAGCAGCTTAGGGGGGGCAGCCAAGAACAATGAGCAGTTCTTC.

This clonotype was recorded a few times. The chain links TRBV5-1 to TRBJ1-1; unclear D gene. Germline V lookup: CDR1 SGHRS, CDR2 YFSETQ. The CDR3 is 15 residues long. Trimming pared 1 base from V and 0 bases from J, leaving 10 bases between. CDR3 region: CASSLRWELNTEAFF. Here the CDR3 DNA reads TGCGCCAGCAGCTTGAGATGGGAATTGAACACTGAAGCTTTCTTT.

This clonotype has just a few counts. The chain has TRBV11-2 and TRBJ2-7, with D unresolved. Trimming removed 2 bases at V and 6 bases at J, with 11 bases between. This CDR3 region has 13 residues. Looked up from germline, CDR1 is SGHAT and CDR2 is FQNNGV. CDR3 residues: CASSLLSGFEQYV. The CDR3 coding sequence is TGTGCCAGCAGCTTATTGTCCGGGTTCGAGCAGTACGTC.

This clonotype was seen ten or more times. The genes are TRBV25-1 and TRBJ1-5; 10 nucleotides agree with TRBD1. This CDR3 comprises 16 residues. V shed 5 bases and J 5 bases; nucleotides not matched to a gene: 9. The V gene's germline CDR1 is MGHDK and CDR2 SYGVNS. Here the CDR3 reads CASSPGDRGGYQPQHF. The CDR3 DNA reads as TGTGCCAGCAGTCCCGGGGACAGGGGAGGATATCAGCCCCAGCATTTT.

The gene calls are TRBV5-6 and TRBJ1-4; D gene unclear. The germline CDR1 and CDR2 sequences are SGHDT and YYEEEE. Deletions cut 2 bases from V and 4 bases from J, with 9 bases between. The CDR3 loop spans 14 amino acids. The DNA for the CDR3 is TGTGCCAGCAGCTTTGACTGGGATAATGAAAAACTGTTTTTT. It yields the protein CASSFDWDNEKLFF.

There are many counts of this clonotype. The CDR3 DNA sequence: TGTGCCAGCAGTTTATCTTTGGGGGCAGCGGCCTACGAGCAGTACGTC. Encoded protein: CASSLSLGAAAYEQYV. The rearrangement uses TRBV27 and TRBJ2-7, with TRBD1 as a possible D gene (6 bases). The CDR3 consists of 16 residues. Trimming took 0 bases from V and 2 from J, leaving 14 bases between them. CDR1 and CDR2 (germline): MNHEY, SMNVEV (reference sequence).

This clonotype was counted many times. The CDR3 bases are TGTGCCACCCGGGACAGGAATCAACGAAACACCATATATTTT. Translating it yields CATRDRNQRNTIYF. The genes are TRBV24-1 and TRBJ1-3, with 8 bases fitting TRBD1. With 9 bases clipped from V and 5 bases from J, the junction kept 8 bases outside the gene matches. This CDR3 spans 14 amino acids. Germline V lookup: CDR1 KGHDR, CDR2 SFDVKD.

This clonotype was seen ten or more times. The J gene is TRBJ1-1, the V gene TRBV20-1; possible D gene TRBD1, 5 bases. There are 17 residues in the CDR3. Deletions cut 3 bases from V and 2 bases from J, with 22 bases between. CDR1 is DFQATT and CDR2 is SNEGSKA in the germline V gene (reference sequence). The CDR3: CSASGPGRGEINTEAFF. In DNA form, the CDR3 reads TGCAGTGCTAGCGGCCCGGGCCGAGGGGAGATTAACACTGAAGCTTTCTTT.

The V and J genes are TRBV7-8 and TRBJ2-1; TRBD2 matches 11 bases. The length of the CDR3 is 16 residues. V gave up 5 bases and J gave up 4 bases; unmatched junction bases: 7. Germline values: CDR1 SGHVS, CDR2 FQNEAQ. The CDR3 DNA reads as TGTGCCAGCAGCCCGGGACTAGCGGAGAGTTACAATGAGCAGTTCTTC. It codes for CASSPGLAESYNEQFF. The complete variable domain, with remaining parts taken from reference TRBV7-8 and TRBJ2-1, reads GAGVSQSPRYKVAKRGQDVALRCDPISGHVSLFWYQQALGQGPEFLTYFQNEAQLDKSGLPSDRFFAERPEGSVSTLKIQRTQQEDSAVYLCASSPGLAESYNEQFFGPGTRLTVL.

This clonotype came up a few times. The rearrangement links TRBV12-3 or TRBV12-4 to TRBJ1-2, with no clear D. Trimming pared 6 bases from V and 4 bases from J, leaving 15 bases between. CDR3 length equals 14 residues. The CDR3: CASSLREGTYGYTF. DNA for the CDR3: TGTGCCAGCAGCCTCCGGGAGGGAACCTATGGCTACACCTTC.

This clonotype was counted ten times or more. The rearrangement uses TRBV20-1 and TRBJ2-3; 7 bases align to TRBD2. V was clipped by 0 bases and J by 5 bases; unmatched bases: 5. The CDR3 has 14 amino acids. Germline V gene sequence: CDR1 DFQATT, CDR2 SNEGSKA (reference sequence). CDR3 sequence reads: CSAREAGAGDTQYF. CDR3 coding DNA: TGCAGTGCTAGAGAGGCGGGAGCCGGAGATACGCAGTATTTT.

This clonotype was seen a handful of times. The chain carries TRBV5-1 and TRBJ1-1; D gene uncertain. Germline assignment: CDR1 SGHRS and CDR2 YFSETQ. This CDR3 is built from 13 residues. V was pared by 3 bases and J by 4 bases, with 10 bases between. The DNA of the CDR3 is TGCGCCAGCAGCTGGCACGAGGGCACTGAAGCTTTCTTT. This sequence encodes CASSWHEGTEAFF. Variable domain in full (rest from reference TRBV5-1 and TRBJ1-1): KAGVTQTPRYLIKTRGQQVTLSCSPISGHRSVSWYQQTPGQGLQFLFEYFSETQRNKGNFPGRFSGRQFSNSRSEMNVSTLELGDSALYLCASSWHEGTEAFFGQGTRLTVV.

There are a few counts of this clonotype. V gene TRBV7-9 combines with J gene TRBJ2-2, with a weak D call TRBD1 (6 bases). Germline V CDR1 and CDR2: SEHNR, FQNEAQ (reference sequence). The V end was cut by 5 bases, the J end by 3 bases, with 19 bases between. The length of the CDR3 is 17 residues. CDR3: CASSTYRVVGDTGELFF. As DNA, the CDR3 is TGTGCCAGCAGCACGTACAGGGTTGTCGGCGACACCGGGGAGCTGTTTTTT.

The chain recombines TRBV6-1 with TRBJ2-1, with 12 nucleotides matching TRBD1. This CDR3 spans 17 amino acids. V shed 2 bases, J shed 7 bases, and the junction held 9 bases outside the gene matches. Germline V lookup: CDR1 MNHNS, CDR2 SASEGT. CDR3: CASSEFWGQGAKNEQFF. DNA for the CDR3: TGTGCCAGCAGTGAATTTTGGGGACAGGGGGCTAAAAATGAGCAGTTCTTC.

The genes are TRBV21-1 and TRBJ2-5; the table's D gene call, TRBD1, was not cross checked with the DNA. TRBV21-1 is a pseudogene locus. The CDR3 length is 15 residues. Here the CDR3 reads CASSNPGGLEETQYF. The CDR3 region has the DNA TGTGCCAGCAGCAACCCCGGGGGGCTCGAGGAGACCCAGTACTTC.

This clonotype was detected many times. CDR3 DNA: TGCAGCGTTGAAGGGACACCAACTAGCGGTACTACGCAGTATTTT. It codes for CSVEGTPTSGTTQYF. The J gene is TRBJ2-3, the V gene TRBV29-1; 8 nucleotides line up with TRBD2. CDR1 SQVTM and CDR2 ANQGSEA come from the germline V gene. CDR3 length equals 15 residues. V shed 1 base and J 8 bases; nucleotides not matched to a gene: 11.

In its sample, this clonotype was seen many times. The CDR3, as DNA: TGTGCCAGCAGCTCCCCAGGGGAGATGGATGAAAAACTGTTTTTT. Amino acid sequence: CASSSPGEMDEKLFF. This sequence joins TRBV28 and TRBJ1-4, with D tentatively TRBD1 (6 bases). The V gene's germline CDR1 is MDHEN and CDR2 SYDVKM. This CDR3 contains 15 residues. V was clipped by 6 bases and J by 6 bases, with 17 bases between them.

In its sample, this clonotype was seen a few times. J is TRBJ2-1 and V is TRBV12-3 or TRBV12-4; 10 nucleotides match TRBD2. V was pared by 6 bases and J by 7 bases, with 9 bases of the junction left unmatched. This CDR3 comprises 15 residues. This CDR3 is CASRHLAGGRNEQFF. CDR3 nucleotides: TGTGCCAGCAGGCATTTAGCGGGAGGTAGGAATGAGCAGTTCTTC.

This clonotype was counted many times. The chain links TRBV3-1 to TRBJ2-2; possibly TRBD2 for D (6 bases). Germline CDR1 LGHDT, CDR2 YNNKEL (reference sequence). The CDR3 loop spans 17 amino acids. The germline V and J ends were trimmed by 4 bases and 4 bases, with 19 bases remaining between them. For the CDR3, the DNA is TGTGCCAGCAGCCTCCTTCTCAGCGGGCGTCTCACCGGGGAGCTGTTTTTT. Its protein product is CASSLLLSGRLTGELFF.

This clonotype was counted between two and nine times. The CDR3 spells CATRTSAQETQYF. The CDR3 DNA reads TGTGCCACCAGGACCTCAGCCCAAGAGACCCAGTACTTC. The chain carries TRBV24-1 and TRBJ2-5; D unclear. Deletions cut 7 bases from V and 1 base from J, with 9 bases between. CDR1 is KGHDR, CDR2 SFDVKD, per germline. The CDR3 runs 13 residues.

This clonotype was detected only a few times. The chain couples TRBV20-1 to TRBJ2-7; 10 bases map to TRBD2. The V gene end was trimmed by 0 bases and the J gene end by 4 bases; junction bases not matched to a gene: 3. This CDR3 region has 14 residues. The germline V gene encodes CDR1 DFQATT and CDR2 SNEGSKA (reference sequence). CDR3 sequence: CSARDTSGIYEQYF. CDR3 nucleotides: TGCAGTGCTAGAGATACTAGCGGGATATACGAGCAGTACTTC.

The V and J genes are TRBV7-8 and TRBJ2-5; perhaps TRBD2 as D (7 bases). With 5 bases removed from V and 4 bases from J, the gap between germline ends came to 23 bases. The CDR3 runs to 17 residues. From germline, CDR1 is SGHVS and CDR2 FQNEAQ. CDR3 protein: CASSPEIGGGLSETQYF. The CDR3, as DNA: TGTGCCAGCAGCCCCGAGATAGGGGGGGGGCTGTCAGAGACCCAGTACTTC.

This clonotype was recorded at least ten times. V and J are TRBV3-1 and TRBJ1-3; 11 nucleotides agree with TRBD1. Germline CDR1 reads LGHDT; CDR2 reads YNNKEL (reference sequence). V lost 10 bases to trimming and J lost 1 base; unmatched junction nucleotides: 9. The CDR3 has 16 residues. Written as DNA, the CDR3 is TGTGCCACGGCCCCCGGGACAGGGGGTTCTGGAAACACCATATATTTT. Translation: CATAPGTGGSGNTIYF.

This clonotype was seen many times. The gene calls are TRBV18 and TRBJ1-5; maybe TRBD1 (5 bases). CDR1 is KGHSH and CDR2 is LQKENI in the germline V gene. The CDR3 is made up of 15 amino acids. V was pared by 3 bases and J by 4 bases, with 13 bases between. Written as DNA, the CDR3 is TGTGCCAGCTCACCCGACAGTGAGAGGAATCAGCCCCAGCATTTT. Translation: CASSPDSERNQPQHF.

This clonotype is large by share. V is TRBV5-1 and J is TRBJ1-1; no definite D call. This CDR3 is built from 11 residues. V gave up 0 bases and J gave up 10 bases, with 7 bases separating them. Germline V lookup: CDR1 SGHRS, CDR2 YFSETQ. The CDR3 bases are TGCGCCAGCAGCTTGGGAGCGGGAGCTTTCTTT. Its translation is CASSLGAGAFF.

The V gene is TRBV5-1, the J gene TRBJ2-7; no clear D. The CDR3 contains 14 residues. Germline V CDR1 and CDR2: SGHRS, YFSETQ. With 0 bases removed from V and 7 bases from J, the gap between germline ends came to 14 bases. CDR3 protein: CASSLGSADGEQYF. The CDR3 DNA reads as TGCGCCAGCAGCTTGGGCTCCGCGGACGGGGAGCAGTACTTC.

DNA of the CDR3: TGCAGTGCTAGAGATCGGACTAGCGGGGGGGACCAAGAGACCCAGTACTTC. It encodes CSARDRTSGGDQETQYF. The chain combines TRBV20-1 with TRBJ2-5; 15 nucleotides match TRBD2. Germline CDR1 and CDR2: DFQATT and SNEGSKA (reference sequence). Unmatched junction bases numbered 2, after V lost 0 bases and J lost 0 bases. The CDR3 is 17 amino acids.